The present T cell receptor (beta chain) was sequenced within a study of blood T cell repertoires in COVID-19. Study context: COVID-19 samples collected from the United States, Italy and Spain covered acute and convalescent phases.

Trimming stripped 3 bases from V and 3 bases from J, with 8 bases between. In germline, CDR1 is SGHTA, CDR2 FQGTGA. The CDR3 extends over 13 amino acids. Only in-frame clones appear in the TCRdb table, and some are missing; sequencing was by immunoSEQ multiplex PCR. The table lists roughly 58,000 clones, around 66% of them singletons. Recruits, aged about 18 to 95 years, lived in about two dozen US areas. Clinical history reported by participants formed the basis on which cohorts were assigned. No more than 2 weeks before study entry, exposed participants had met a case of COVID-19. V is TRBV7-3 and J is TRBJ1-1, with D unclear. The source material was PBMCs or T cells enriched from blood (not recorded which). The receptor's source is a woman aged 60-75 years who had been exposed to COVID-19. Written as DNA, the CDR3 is TGTGCCAGCAGCTTCATGGCAGACACTGAAGCTTTCTTT. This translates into CASSFMADTEAFF.